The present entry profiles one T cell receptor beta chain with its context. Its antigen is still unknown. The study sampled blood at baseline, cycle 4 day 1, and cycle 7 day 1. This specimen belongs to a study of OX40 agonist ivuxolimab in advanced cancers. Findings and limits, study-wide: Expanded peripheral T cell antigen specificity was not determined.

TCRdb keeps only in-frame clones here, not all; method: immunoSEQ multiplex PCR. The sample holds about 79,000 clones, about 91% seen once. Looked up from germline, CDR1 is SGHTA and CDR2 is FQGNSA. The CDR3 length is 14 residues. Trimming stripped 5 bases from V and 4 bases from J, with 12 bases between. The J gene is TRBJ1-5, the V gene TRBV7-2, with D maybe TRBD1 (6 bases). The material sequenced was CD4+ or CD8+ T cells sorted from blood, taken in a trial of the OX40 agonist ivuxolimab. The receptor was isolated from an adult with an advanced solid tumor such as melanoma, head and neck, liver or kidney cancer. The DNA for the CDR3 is TGTGCCAGCAGCCCCTCAACAGGGAATCAGCCCCAGCATTTT. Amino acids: CASSPSTGNQPQHF. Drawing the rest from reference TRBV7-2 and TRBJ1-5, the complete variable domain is GAGVSQSPSNKVTEKGKDVELRCDPISGHTALYWYRQSLGQGLEFLIYFQGNSAPDKSGLPSDRFSAERTGGSVSTLTIQRTQQEDSAVYLCASSPSTGNQPQHFGDGTRLSIL.